The 5 T cell receptor beta chains listed next were all sequenced from one sample in a study of early stage breast cancer tumors. Generated by immunoSEQ multiplex PCR, the TCRdb table keeps only in-frame clones and is missing some. The sample contains around 50,000 clones, about 83% of which appear only once. What was sequenced was blood. The receptor source for this set is a person aged 45 to 59 with breast cancer.

This clone was observed a few times. The chain carries TRBV19 and TRBJ1-6; D is ambiguous. Germline V CDR1 and CDR2: LNHDA, SQIVND (reference sequence). Trimming pared 7 bases from V and 1 base from J, leaving 11 bases between. There are 15 residues in the CDR3. The CDR3: CASKREESYNSPLHF. CDR3 DNA: TGTGCCAGTAAGAGGGAGGAATCCTATAATTCACCCCTCCACTTT.

The V and J genes are TRBV13 and TRBJ2-3; 8 nucleotides agree with TRBD1. This CDR3 has 15 amino acids. CDR1 is PRHDT and CDR2 is FYEKMQ in the germline V gene (reference sequence). With 6 bases clipped from V and 2 bases from J, the junction kept 7 bases outside the gene matches. CDR3 DNA: TGTGCCAGCAGTTCGGACAGGGATTTCACAGATACGCAGTATTTT. Its protein product is CASSSDRDFTDTQYF.

The chain has TRBV19 and TRBJ1-3; TRBD1 might be the D (5 bases). This CDR3 is 14 amino acids long. V lost 7 bases to trimming and J lost 2 bases, with 12 bases between them. Germline V gene data show CDR1 as LNHDA and CDR2 as SQIVND (reference sequence). The chain's CDR3 is CASTTWDPGNTIYF. CDR3 in DNA: TGTGCCAGTACAACCTGGGACCCTGGAAACACCATATATTTT.

The CDR3 loop is CASSLVGGSTDTQYF. CDR3 DNA: TGCGCCAGCAGCTTGGTCGGGGGGTCCACAGATACGCAGTATTTT. The chain recombines TRBV5-1 with TRBJ2-3; TRBD2 agrees at 7 bases. The CDR3 is 15 residues long. The junction had 3 bases not matched to a gene; V was cut back by 0 bases and J by 2 bases. Germline-derived CDR1 and CDR2 are SGHRS and YFSETQ.

V usage is TRBV19 and J usage is TRBJ2-3; the match to TRBD2 covers 9 bases. The junction had 3 bases not matched to a gene; V was cut back by 3 bases and J by 2 bases. The germline V gene encodes CDR1 LNHDA and CDR2 SQIVND (reference sequence). The CDR3 loop spans 15 amino acids. The CDR3, as DNA: TGTGCCAGTAGTATTAGCGGGGGTTCCACAGATACGCAGTATTTT. Translating it yields CASSISGGSTDTQYF.